This T cell receptor beta chain emerged from a study of persistence of HIV-infected CD4 T cells. Notes on the study in general: Compared with CD3/CD28-stimulated cells, CMV- and Gag-responding cells showed lower TCRbeta richness. Antigen-responding cells were enriched for degenerate expanded CDR3beta sequences.

An overlapping HIV-1 Gag peptide pool stimulated these cells at about 0.91 ug/peptide/mL. Sorting of responding CD4+ T cells relied on upregulated CD40 ligand together with CD69. PBMCs were depleted of CD8+ T cells before stimulation. About this clone itself: Its antigen is unidentified.

The CDR3 extends over 12 amino acids. The germline CDR1 and CDR2 sequences are MDHEN and SYDVKM. Trimming removed 5 bases from V and 6 bases from J, with 9 bases in between. The immunoSEQ assay was version 4, run in survey mode. Repertoires were generated with immunoSEQ multiplex PCR, while TCRdb's copy carries only in-frame clones and drops some. This table has about 30,000 clones, approximately 66% appearing once. V is TRBV28 and J is TRBJ2-3; D gene uncertain. The sample was CD4+ T cells sorted from PBMCs after roughly 18-hour stimulation, taken from a patient who received antiretroviral therapy. This TCR was recovered from an adult man with HIV who was CMV-seropositive. CDR3 DNA sequence: TGTGCCAGCAGTCTTCTAAGGGATACGCAGTATTTT. Translation gives CASSLLRDTQYF.